This entry lists 23 T cell receptor beta chains sequenced from one sample in a study of identical twins. TCRdb fed the 5' RACE reads into MiXCR, producing one record per CDR3 protein. The data hold 1.5 million to 2 million distinct CDR3 sequences, with less than 40% observed a single time. Sequencing used cord blood. All receptors come from a newborn girl in good health.

This clonotype was detected only a few times. One junction end does not reproduce the germline sequence, and a read error may be involved. The chain combines TRBV9 with TRBJ1-2, with D possibly matching TRBD1 (5 bases). Looked up from germline, CDR1 is SGDLS and CDR2 is YYNGEE. The CDR3 totals 12 residues. In DNA, the CDR3 is TGTGTCAGCAGCGTAGGGGTCTATGGCTACACCTTC. Translating gives CVSSVGVYGYTF.

This clonotype was found a few times. The V and J genes are TRBV6-2 or TRBV6-3 and TRBJ2-7, with 13 positions matching TRBD2. V was pared by 5 bases and J by 0 bases, with 10 bases of the junction left unmatched. Germline lookup yields CDR1 MNHEY and CDR2 SVGEGT. This CDR3 contains 18 residues. The CDR3 is CASSPTGGLAGHSYEQYF. CDR3 coding DNA: TGTGCCAGCAGTCCTACCGGGGGACTAGCGGGACACTCCTACGAGCAGTACTTC.

Points on this clonotype: Just one base apart from a much larger clone, this may be a read error. The chain links TRBV28 to TRBJ1-4; D is unclear. CDR1 and CDR2 from the germline V gene are MDHEN and SYDVKM. V shed 4 bases and J shed 0 bases, with 15 bases lying between them. This CDR3 spans 17 amino acids. The CDR3 coding sequence is TGTGCCAGCAGTTGTGCCGAGATCCGACCAACTAATGAAAAACTGTTTTTT. The encoded protein is CASSCAEIRPTNEKLFF.

The chain joins TRBV20-1 to TRBJ2-1; D is perhaps TRBD2 (6 bases). CDR3 size: 16 residues. V shed 0 bases and J shed 2 bases, with 14 bases lying between them. The V gene's germline CDR1 is DFQATT and CDR2 SNEGSKA (reference sequence). The CDR3 region has the DNA TGCAGTGCTAGAGACGTAGCGGCCCTTCCCTACAATGAGCAGTTCTTC. This codes for CSARDVAALPYNEQFF.

This chain uses TRBV5-6 with TRBJ2-5, with D hard to call. V dropped 1 base and J dropped 11 bases, with 18 bases sitting between them. CDR1 is SGHDT, CDR2 YYEEEE, per germline. CDR3 size: 14 residues. In nucleotides, the CDR3 is TGTGCCAGCAGCTTGCTTGATAAGGGCAATGAGCAGTACTTC. Translating gives CASSLLDKGNEQYF.

V and J are TRBV27 and TRBJ2-2; D is perhaps TRBD2 (6 bases). Deletions cut 6 bases from V and 5 bases from J, with 13 bases between. The CDR3 totals 14 residues. Germline lookup yields CDR1 MNHEY and CDR2 SMNVEV (reference sequence). CDR3 sequence (DNA): TGTGCCAGCAGGAGAAGGGACTGGACCGGGGAGCTGTTTTTT. Its protein product is CASRRRDWTGELFF.

This clonotype was picked up a small number of times. The CDR3 spells CASSSDRGTGELFF. CDR3 nucleotide sequence: TGTGCCAGCAGCTCCGACAGGGGCACCGGGGAGCTGTTTTTT. The rearrangement uses TRBV12-3 or TRBV12-4 and TRBJ2-2; 8 bases are shared with TRBD1. V was clipped by 6 bases and J by 4 bases; unmatched bases: 4. The CDR3 totals 14 residues.

The CDR3 nucleotides read TGCGCCAGCAGCTTGGAGCGACTAGCGGGCCAATACAATGAGCAGTTCTTC. Translated, it gives CASSLERLAGQYNEQFF. The chain recombines TRBV5-1 with TRBJ2-1, with 10 bases aligning to TRBD2. The CDR3 sequence is 17 residues long. The germline V gene has CDR1 SGHRS and CDR2 YFSETQ. V lost 0 bases and J lost 4; bases outside the gene matches: 7.

This chain joins TRBV3-1 and TRBJ1-6; D is unclear. The CDR3 extends over 15 amino acids. Trimming cost V 4 bases and J 10 bases, with 17 bases left between them. CDR1 LGHDT and CDR2 YNNKEL come from the germline V gene (reference sequence). The CDR3 sequence is CASSPPREINSPLHF. CDR3 coding DNA: TGTGCCAGCAGCCCCCCGAGGGAAATCAACTCACCCCTCCACTTT.

In its sample, this clonotype was seen a few times. The chain couples TRBV12-3 or TRBV12-4 to TRBJ2-5, with 8 bases matching TRBD2. Trimming at V came to 5 bases and at J to 3 bases, leaving 5 bases not matched to a gene. This CDR3 has 14 residues. The CDR3 reads CASSPPGGEETQYF. The CDR3 DNA reads as TGTGCCAGCAGTCCCCCGGGGGGGGAAGAGACCCAGTACTTC.

The chain links TRBV29-1 to TRBJ2-2; a weak D match, TRBD1 (5 bases). Trimming stripped 6 bases from V and 0 bases from J, with 8 bases between. The length of the CDR3 is 13 residues. Germline V gene lookup returns CDR1 SQVTM and CDR2 ANQGSEA. CDR3 sequence: CSVGVTNTGELFF. CDR3 coding DNA: TGCAGCGTAGGGGTTACGAACACCGGGGAGCTGTTTTTT.

There are a few counts of this clonotype. This chain uses TRBV7-2 with TRBJ2-3; TRBD2 matches at 7 bases. Unmatched junction bases numbered 6, after V lost 1 base and J lost 2 bases. Per the germline V gene, CDR1 is SGHTA and CDR2 is FQGNSA. CDR3 length: 16 residues. The CDR3: CASSLERGPHTDTQYF. The DNA of the CDR3 is TGTGCCAGCAGCTTAGAGCGGGGACCTCACACAGATACGCAGTATTTT.

The genes are TRBV4-2 and TRBJ2-7; 12 nucleotides align to TRBD2. The germline CDR1 and CDR2 sequences are LGHNA and YNFKEQ. V was pared by 0 bases and J by 8 bases, with 2 bases of the junction left unmatched. The CDR3 is made up of 14 amino acids. The CDR3 reads CASSQERTSGKQYF. The CDR3 DNA reads as TGTGCCAGCAGCCAAGAGAGGACTAGCGGGAAGCAGTACTTC.

The sample holds a few counts of this clonotype. The chain uses TRBV6-2 or TRBV6-3 and TRBJ2-5; 8 nucleotides match TRBD1. CDR1 MNHEY and CDR2 SVGEGT come from the germline V gene. The J segment lost 5 bases and the V segment lost 3 bases, leaving 5 bases of the junction unmatched. The CDR3 loop spans 14 amino acids. CDR3 nucleotide sequence: TGTGCCAGCAGTTATTGGACAGGGATGGAGACCCAGTACTTC. Protein: CASSYWTGMETQYF.

This clonotype has just a few counts. The chain couples TRBV24-1 to TRBJ2-1, with D possibly matching TRBD1 (6 bases). This CDR3 region has 18 residues. The germline CDR1 and CDR2 sequences are KGHDR and SFDVKD. With 0 bases removed from V and 4 bases from J, the gap between germline ends came to 18 bases. The CDR3 nucleotides read TGTGCCACCAGTGATTTGTTTCCTTCGACAGGCGCTTACAATGAGCAGTTCTTC. Translating it yields CATSDLFPSTGAYNEQFF.

The sample holds a few counts of this clonotype. J is TRBJ2-2 and V is TRBV20-1; D is perhaps TRBD1 (6 bases). This CDR3 comprises 16 residues. The V gene lost 2 bases and the J gene lost 3 bases, with 16 bases spanning the gap. Germline V gene sequence: CDR1 DFQATT, CDR2 SNEGSKA (reference sequence). Here the CDR3 reads CSARQSRGFYTGELFF. The CDR3 DNA is TGCAGTGCTAGACAAAGCAGGGGCTTCTACACCGGGGAGCTGTTTTTT.

This clonotype was counted only a few times. The chain links TRBV4-1 to TRBJ2-7; D not resolved. CDR1 is MGHRA, CDR2 YSYEKL, per germline. V was trimmed by 1 base and J by 0 bases, leaving 7 bases between them. The CDR3 runs 14 residues. CDR3 residues: CASSQVSRSYEQYF. The CDR3 DNA reads TGCGCCAGCAGCCAAGTTAGCCGCTCCTACGAGCAGTACTTC.

To note about this clonotype: One junction end does not reproduce the germline sequence, and a read error may be involved. The J gene is TRBJ2-1, the V gene TRBV4-1, with TRBD2 matching over 10 bases. This CDR3 contains 21 residues. In germline, CDR1 is MGHRA, CDR2 YSYEKL. CDR3 region: CANSQDRIGRASGSLRNEQFF. CDR3 in DNA: TGCGCCAACAGCCAAGACCGTATAGGGAGGGCTAGCGGGAGTTTAAGGAATGAGCAGTTCTTC.

A remark on this clonotype: A much larger clone differs by one base, so this may be a read error. The rearrangement links TRBV10-3 to TRBJ1-2, with 7 positions matching TRBD1. The germline V gene has CDR1 ENHRY and CDR2 SYGVKD. The CDR3 is 14 amino acids. V dropped 6 bases and J dropped 4; count of bases not matched to a gene: 8. The CDR3 sequence: CAISSRDSFYGYTF. CDR3 DNA sequence: TGTGCCATCAGCTCCCGGGACAGTTTCTATGGCTACACCTTC.

This clonotype was seen once. At one of its ends the junction is not consistent with the germline gene, which may arise from a read error. The chain has TRBV20-1 and TRBJ2-1; 10 positions match TRBD2. The CDR3 sequence is 13 residues long. In germline, CDR1 is DFQATT, CDR2 SNEGSKA (reference sequence). This CDR3 reads CGASGGLYNEQFF. The CDR3, as DNA: TGCGGTGCTAGCGGGGGCCTTTACAATGAGCAGTTCTTC.

CDR3 DNA sequence: TGTGCCAGCAGTGAAGATCGGGCCTCCACTTTTAACACCGGGGAGCTGTTTTTT. Its translation: CASSEDRASTFNTGELFF. This chain connects TRBV6-1 to TRBJ2-2; D not resolved. Trimming removed 1 base at V and 2 bases at J, with 17 bases between. Germline CDR1 MNHNS, CDR2 SASEGT. This CDR3 has 18 amino acids.

In this sample, this clonotype turned up a few times. For the CDR3, the DNA is TGTGCCAGCAGTTACACTAGCGGGGGGGCAGATACGCAGTATTTT. Translated, it gives CASSYTSGGADTQYF. The genes are TRBV6-6 and TRBJ2-3, with 13 positions matching TRBD2. This CDR3 spans 15 amino acids. Germline CDR1 MNHNY, CDR2 SVGAGI (reference sequence). The junction had 0 bases not matched to a gene; V was cut back by 2 bases and J by 4 bases.

The genes are TRBV5-1 and TRBJ2-6; no clear D gene. The CDR3 has 16 amino acids. Looked up from germline, CDR1 is SGHRS and CDR2 is YFSETQ. V lost 1 base to trimming and J lost 0 bases, with 8 bases between them. In DNA, the CDR3 is TGCGCCAGCAGCTTGAAGACGGTCTCTGGGGCCAACGTCCTGACTTTC. As protein: CASSLKTVSGANVLTF.